The present T cell receptor beta chain was sequenced within a study of cytomegalovirus exposure and HLA in healthy donors. Study conclusions and caveats: A later look showed TCR association rates differing by HLA locus, highest for DRB1 and lowest for HLA-C.

The ends lost 4 bases at V and 6 bases at J; junction bases unmatched: 3. The length of the CDR3 is 13 residues. Germline V CDR1 and CDR2: ENHRY, SYGVKD. About this clone itself: The antigen is unknown.

The PCR was carried out with 60 Vbeta primers and 13 Jbeta primers. Some clones are missing from TCRdb's copy, which holds only in-frame ones; the method was immunoSEQ multiplex PCR. The table lists about 170,000 clones, around three quarters of them singletons. Sequencing was done on a sample of PBMCs. The TCR sequence derives from a woman aged 25-40 years in good health and CMV-seropositive. The rearrangement joins TRBV10-3 to TRBJ1-2; 9 nucleotides agree with TRBD1. The CDR3 DNA sequence: TGTGCCATCAGTGGCCGGACAGGGGATGGCTACACCTTC. As protein: CAISGRTGDGYTF.